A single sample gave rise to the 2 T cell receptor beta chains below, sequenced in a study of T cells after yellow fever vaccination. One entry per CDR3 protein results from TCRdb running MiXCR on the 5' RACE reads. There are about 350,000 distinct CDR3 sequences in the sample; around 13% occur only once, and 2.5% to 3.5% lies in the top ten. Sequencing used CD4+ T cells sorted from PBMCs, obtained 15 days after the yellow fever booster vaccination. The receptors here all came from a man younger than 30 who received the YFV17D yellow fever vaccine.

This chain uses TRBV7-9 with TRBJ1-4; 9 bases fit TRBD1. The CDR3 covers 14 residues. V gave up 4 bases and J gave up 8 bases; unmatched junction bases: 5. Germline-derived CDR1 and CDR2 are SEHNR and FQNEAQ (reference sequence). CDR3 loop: CASSWGQGGEKLFF. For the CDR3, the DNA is TGTGCCAGCAGCTGGGGACAGGGAGGCGAAAAACTGTTTTTT.

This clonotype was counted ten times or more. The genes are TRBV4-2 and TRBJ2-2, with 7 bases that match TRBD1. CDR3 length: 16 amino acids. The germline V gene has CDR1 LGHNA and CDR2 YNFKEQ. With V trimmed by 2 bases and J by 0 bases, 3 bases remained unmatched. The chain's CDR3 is CASSQTGTANTGELFF. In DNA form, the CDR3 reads TGTGCCAGCAGCCAAACCGGGACAGCGAACACCGGGGAGCTGTTTTTT.